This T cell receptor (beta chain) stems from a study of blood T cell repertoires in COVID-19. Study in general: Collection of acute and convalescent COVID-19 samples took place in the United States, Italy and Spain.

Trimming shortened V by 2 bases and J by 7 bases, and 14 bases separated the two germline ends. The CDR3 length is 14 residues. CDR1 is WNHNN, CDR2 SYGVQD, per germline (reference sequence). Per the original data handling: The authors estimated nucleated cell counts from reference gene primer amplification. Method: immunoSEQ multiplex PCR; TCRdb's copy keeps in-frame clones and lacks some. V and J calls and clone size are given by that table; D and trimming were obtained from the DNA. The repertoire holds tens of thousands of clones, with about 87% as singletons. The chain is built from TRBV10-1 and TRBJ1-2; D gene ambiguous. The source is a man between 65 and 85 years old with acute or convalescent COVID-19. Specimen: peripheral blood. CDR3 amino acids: CASSETSTVGGYTF. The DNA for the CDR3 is TGCGCCAGCAGTGAGACCTCAACAGTCGGTGGCTACACCTTC.